This is a list of T cell receptor beta chains from one sample in a study of human CD4 T cells and Enterobacteriaceae. Generated by immunoSEQ multiplex PCR, the TCRdb table keeps only in-frame clones and is missing some. The top ten clones hold around 0.88% of a sample with around 26,000 clones, approximately 78% of them seen once. Input material: memory CD4+ T cells from blood. These receptors originate from a human donor in good health. Each CDR3 is given with its conserved first and last residue. A D gene is named only where the DNA matches it firmly. Clone size is shown for a subset of rows, as once, few, many or a class of expanded clone.

cdr3_length d_call j_call clone_size v_call cdr3_aa cdr3_nt
17 - TRBJ2-3 - TRBV13 CASSFFVREGGTDTQYF TGTGCCAGCAGCTTCTTTGTGCGGGAAGGGGGCACAGATACGCAGTATTTT
14 - TRBJ1-4 - TRBV29-1 CSVEVRRGDEKLFF TGCAGCGTTGAAGTACGCAGGGGAGATGAAAAACTGTTTTTT
16 TRBD1 TRBJ1-4 - TRBV7-3 CASSLLGTATNEKLFF TGTGCCAGCAGCTTACTCGGGACAGCAACTAATGAAAAACTGTTTTTT
14 TRBD1 TRBJ2-1 - TRBV29-1 CSVPGTGIYNEQFF TGCAGCGTCCCTGGGACAGGGATTTACAATGAGCAGTTCTTC
16 TRBD1 TRBJ1-5 - TRBV19 CASSTLDRGNNQPQHF TGTGCCAGTAGTACCCTGGACAGGGGGAACAATCAGCCCCAGCATTTT
14 TRBD1 TRBJ2-5 - TRBV5-5 CASSFEQGVQTQYF TGTGCCAGCAGCTTTGAACAGGGGGTGCAGACCCAGTACTTC
13 - TRBJ1-5 - TRBV5-5 CASSRDSSGPQHF TGTGCCAGCAGCCGGGACTCCTCGGGGCCCCAGCATTTT
15 TRBD2 TRBJ2-2 - TRBV2 CASSGLAGRDGELFF TGTGCCAGCAGTGGACTAGCGGGAAGGGACGGGGAGCTGTTTTTT
15 TRBD2 TRBJ2-2 - TRBV18 CASSPTSYNTGELFF TGTGCCAGCTCACCGACTAGCTATAACACCGGGGAGCTGTTTTTT
14 - TRBJ2-5 - TRBV5-1 CASSLEAGRETQYF TGCGCCAGCAGCTTGGAGGCGGGGAGGGAGACCCAGTACTTC
17 - TRBJ1-2 - TRBV28 CASSSPGHPRNSGGYTF TGTGCCAGCAGTTCACCGGGACACCCTCGGAATAGCGGTGGCTACACCTTC
16 TRBD1 TRBJ2-2 - TRBV5-8 CASSPWTGMNTGELFF TGTGCCAGCAGCCCCTGGACAGGGATGAACACCGGGGAGCTGTTTTTT
13 TRBD1 TRBJ2-7 - TRBV6-5 CASRGTVPYEQYF TGTGCCAGCAGGGGGACAGTCCCCTACGAGCAGTACTTC
17 TRBD2 TRBJ2-7 - TRBV7-9 CASSLVLAGGGPYEQYF TGTGCCAGCAGCCTAGTTCTAGCGGGAGGGGGGCCCTACGAGCAGTACTTC
16 TRBD2 TRBJ2-7 - TRBV18 CASSPGAGVQSYEQYF TGTGCCAGCTCACCAGGGGCGGGAGTGCAATCCTACGAGCAGTACTTC
17 - TRBJ2-2 - TRBV28 CASRLGQSKRNTGELFF TGTGCCAGCAGACTCGGACAGAGCAAGAGAAACACCGGGGAGCTGTTTTTT
16 TRBD1 TRBJ2-2 - TRBV5-1 CASSQSGTGGPGELFF TGCGCCAGCAGCCAATCCGGGACAGGGGGCCCCGGGGAGCTGTTTTTT
16 TRBD1 TRBJ1-5 - TRBV4-1 CASSQGGQGSNQPQHF TGCGCCAGCAGCCAGGGGGGACAGGGGAGTAATCAGCCCCAGCATTTT
18 TRBD2 TRBJ2-1 - TRBV9 CASSVGFLASGSYNEQFF TGTGCCAGCAGCGTAGGATTCCTCGCTAGCGGGTCATACAATGAGCAGTTCTTC
13 - TRBJ2-7 - TRBV10-3 CAISAPTGYEQYF TGTGCCATCAGTGCCCCGACAGGCTACGAGCAGTACTTC
15 - TRBJ1-1 - TRBV6-5 CASSYSDSINTEAFF TGTGCCAGCAGTTACTCGGACAGTATTAACACTGAAGCTTTCTTT
14 - TRBJ1-4 once TRBV19 CASSIPARAEKLFF TGTGCCAGTAGTATACCGGCCCGGGCAGAAAAACTGTTTTTT
14 - TRBJ2-3 - TRBV12-5 CASGGAASTDTQYF TGTGCTAGTGGTGGGGCCGCTAGCACAGATACGCAGTATTTT
14 TRBD1 TRBJ2-7 - TRBV18 CASSPSTGGYEQYF TGTGCCAGCTCACCATCGACAGGGGGCTACGAGCAGTACTTC
15 - TRBJ1-1 - TRBV4-1 CASSQVGAGGTEAFF TGCGCCAGCAGCCAAGTAGGAGCAGGAGGAACTGAAGCTTTCTTT
18 - TRBJ2-6 - TRBV2 CASRGGWDAFSRANVLTF TGTGCCAGCAGGGGGGGCTGGGACGCGTTCTCGAGGGCCAACGTCCTGACTTTC
14 TRBD1 TRBJ1-2 - TRBV28 CASSSPGGSYGYTF TGTGCCAGCAGTTCCCCAGGGGGTAGCTATGGCTACACCTTC
13 - TRBJ1-2 - TRBV2 CASTPSEVYGYTF TGTGCCAGCACCCCATCCGAGGTCTATGGCTACACCTTC
16 TRBD1 TRBJ2-4 - TRBV30 CAWREAGGSRLWIQYF TGTGCCTGGAGGGAAGCAGGGGGCTCCAGGCTTTGGATTCAGTACTTC
14 - TRBJ1-5 - TRBV10-3 CAIRPGPDNQPQHF TGTGCCATCAGACCAGGGCCGGACAATCAGCCCCAGCATTTT
15 TRBD1 TRBJ2-1 - TRBV2 CASRETGDPYNEQFF TGTGCCAGCAGGGAGACAGGGGATCCCTACAATGAGCAGTTCTTC
13 - TRBJ1-1 - TRBV28 CASSSGTKSEAFF TGTGCCAGCAGCTCTGGGACCAAAAGCGAAGCTTTCTTT
15 - TRBJ1-5 once TRBV28 CASSFPPWVNQPQHF TGTGCCAGCAGTTTTCCTCCCTGGGTCAATCAGCCCCAGCATTTT
18 - TRBJ1-3 few TRBV5-1 CASSPALDGGLSGNTIYF TGCGCCAGCAGCCCCGCCCTCGACGGGGGTCTATCTGGAAACACCATATATTTT
12 - TRBJ1-2 few TRBV25-1 CASSPGHNGYTF TGTGCCAGCAGCCCGGGACATAATGGCTACACCTTC
17 - TRBJ1-5 - TRBV9 CASSAARRAGGNQPQHF TGTGCCAGCAGCGCCGCCCGGCGGGCAGGGGGCAATCAGCCCCAGCATTTT
13 - TRBJ1-5 - TRBV14 CASSVQSNQPQHF TGTGCCAGCAGCGTACAGAGTAATCAGCCCCAGCATTTT
15 - TRBJ2-1 - TRBV9 CASSVGAPGVNEQFF TGTGCCAGCAGCGTAGGGGCCCCGGGTGTGAATGAGCAGTTCTTC